This T cell receptor beta chain was recovered during a study of graft-versus-host responses after intestinal transplantation. Turning to the study itself: Transplants were multivisceral, liver-intestinal, or isolated intestinal.

The protocol was immunoSEQ multiplex PCR, while the TCRdb copy is restricted to in-frame clones and leaves out a portion. The repertoire holds 20,000 to 25,000 clones, with roughly 33% as singletons. Study results and caveats: Elevated graft-versus-host to host-versus-graft clonal ratios in allografts were recorded for patients with graft-donor T cell macrochimerism.

This clone was seen only once. V shed 2 bases and J 2 bases; nucleotides not matched to a gene: 2. The CDR3 runs 14 residues. The germline V gene has CDR1 SEHNR and CDR2 FQNEAQ (reference sequence). Responder cells labeled with CFSE (about 200,000) were co-plated with irradiated stimulator cells labeled with violet dye (about 200,000). Responder CD3+CD4+ and CD3+CD8+ cells that were proliferating and CFSE-low were sorted after the reaction. This chain uses TRBV7-9 with TRBJ2-7; 8 bases align to TRBD2. The material sequenced was alloreactive CD8+ T cells from a mixed lymphocyte reaction culture, taken before intestinal transplant. Subset reported: CFSE-low proliferating T cells sorted from approximately 6-day pre-transplant mixed lymphocyte reaction (GvH or HvG direction). The TCR originated in a human patient who received an intestinal transplant. The CDR3 sequence: CASSLSGRAYEQYF. The CDR3 bases are TGTGCCAGCAGCTTATCCGGGAGGGCCTACGAGCAGTACTTC.